This T cell receptor (beta chain) was profiled in a study of T cell responses to AZD1222 COVID-19 vaccine. General observations from the study: In a largely white British group with more females than males, clonal diversity was possibly underestimated.

Germline CDR1 is SQVTM and CDR2 is ANQGSEA. V shed 7 bases and J shed 4 bases, with 13 bases lying between them. The CDR3 is 12 residues long. This clone appeared once. Its antigen remains unknown. Recipients boosted at about 4 weeks or about 12 weeks are pooled. Libraries were prepared by immunoSEQ multiplex PCR; TCRdb keeps only in-frame clonotypes and omits some of them. This sample has about 74,000 clones, with approximately 90% found just once. This TCR was sampled from an adult who received the AZD1222 COVID-19 vaccine. The sample consisted of peripheral blood, taken 28 days after the second AZD1222 dose. The chain couples TRBV29-1 to TRBJ1-2; D not certain. The CDR3 loop reads CSALWASYGYTF. The CDR3 DNA sequence: TGCAGCGCTTTATGGGCCTCCTATGGCTACACCTTC.